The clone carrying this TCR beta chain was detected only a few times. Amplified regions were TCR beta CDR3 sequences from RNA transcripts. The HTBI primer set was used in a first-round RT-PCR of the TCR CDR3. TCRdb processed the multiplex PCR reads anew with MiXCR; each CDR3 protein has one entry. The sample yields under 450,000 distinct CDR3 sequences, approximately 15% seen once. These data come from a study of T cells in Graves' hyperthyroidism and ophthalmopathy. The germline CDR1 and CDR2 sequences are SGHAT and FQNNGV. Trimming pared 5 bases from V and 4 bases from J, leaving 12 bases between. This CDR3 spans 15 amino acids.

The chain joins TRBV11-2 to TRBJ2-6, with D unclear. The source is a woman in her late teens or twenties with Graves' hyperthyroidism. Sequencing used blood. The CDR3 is CASSRTSQGANVLTF. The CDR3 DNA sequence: TGTGCCAGCAGCCGCACATCCCAAGGGGCCAACGTCCTGACTTTC. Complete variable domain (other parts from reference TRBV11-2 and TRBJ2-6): EAGVAQSPRYKIIEKRQSVAFWCNPISGHATLYWYQQILGQGPKLLIQFQNNGVVDDSQLPKDRFSAERLKGVDSTLKIQPAKLEDSAVYLCASSRTSQGANVLTFGAGSRLTVL.